The entry below describes one TCR beta chain. Its antigen remains unknown. In the PCR, 60 Vbeta and 13 Jbeta primers were used. The assay was immunoSEQ multiplex PCR, and TCRdb's table has in-frame clones only and misses some. The sample includes 150,000 to 200,000 clones, roughly four fifths of them seen just once. Germline CDR1 reads SGDLS; CDR2 reads YYNGEE. Trimming took 3 bases from V and 11 from J, leaving 11 bases between them. The CDR3 extends over 11 amino acids. The sample belongs to a study of cytomegalovirus exposure and HLA in healthy donors. Findings and caveats of the study: Most TCR sequences showed up rarely, but some public TCRs showed up in many donors.

The sample taken for sequencing was PBMCs. The clonotype was recovered from a man aged 18 to 35 in good health and CMV-seronegative. V and J are TRBV9 and TRBJ2-5, with no clear D. CDR3 coding DNA: TGTGCCAGCAGCGCACTCTTGGAGCAGTACTTC. This codes for CASSALLEQYF.